The 19 T cell receptor beta chains below were found in one sample sequenced in a study of beta chain features in type 1 diabetes. Sequencing targeted expressed TCRB transcripts, as all isolated RNA had been reverse transcribed. The table came from immunoSEQ multiplex PCR; TCRdb's copy has only in-frame clones and leaves some out. The table has over 25,000 clones, around three fifths seen once. For these TCRs, the target antigens are not known. General study results and limits: Significant though moderate, a shortening of TCRB CDR3s appeared in all four CD4+ subsets of Type 1 diabetes patients.

Sequencing input: Tregs from blood. The receptors originated from a woman aged 18-29 years with type 1 diabetes.

The chain joins TRBV4-1 to TRBJ2-5; 8 bases match TRBD1. From germline, CDR1 is MGHRA and CDR2 YSYEKL. The CDR3 totals 14 residues. Trimming at V came to 2 bases and at J to 4 bases, leaving 3 bases not matched to a gene. CDR3 sequence: CASSQTGQGETQYF. The CDR3 nucleotides read TGCGCCAGCAGCCAAACAGGACAGGGAGAGACCCAGTACTTC.

The chain has TRBV20-1 and TRBJ2-2; 7 nucleotides match TRBD2. The V gene end was trimmed by 5 bases and the J gene end by 6 bases; junction bases not matched to a gene: 0. Germline CDR1 and CDR2: DFQATT and SNEGSKA (reference sequence). The CDR3 is made up of 11 amino acids. CDR3 coding DNA: TGCAGTGCTCGGGGGGCCGGGGAGCTGTTTTTT. It specifies CSARGAGELFF.

The gene calls are TRBV4-2 and TRBJ1-2; perhaps TRBD1 as D (5 bases). The CDR3 runs 16 residues. Germline CDR1 is LGHNA and CDR2 is YNFKEQ. Trimming left V 0 bases short and J 4 bases short, with 15 bases between. In DNA form, the CDR3 reads TGTGCCAGCAGCCAAGATCTGGGGGGGACCGGCTATGGCTACACCTTC. This translates into CASSQDLGGTGYGYTF.

The genes are TRBV13 and TRBJ1-1; no reliable D call. Deletions cut 5 bases from V and 3 bases from J, with 16 bases between. The CDR3 is 15 residues long. Germline CDR1 PRHDT, CDR2 FYEKMQ (reference sequence). CDR3 protein: CASSGSQAKDTEAFF. CDR3 DNA: TGTGCCAGCAGCGGTTCGCAGGCCAAGGACACTGAAGCTTTCTTT.

This clone was seen once. The chain links TRBV6-1 to TRBJ2-5, with 7 bases lining up with TRBD2. The V gene's germline CDR1 is MNHNS and CDR2 SASEGT. V trimming: 5 bases; J trimming: 5 bases; junction bases outside the gene matches: 8. The CDR3 is 14 amino acids. CDR3: CASSSLAPRETQYF. The DNA of the CDR3 is TGTGCCAGCAGTTCACTAGCGCCGCGGGAGACCCAGTACTTC.

J is TRBJ2-2 and V is TRBV6-1; D might be TRBD2 (5 bases). Trimming cost V 6 bases and J 4 bases, with 9 bases left between them. CDR1 and CDR2 (germline): MNHNS, SASEGT. This CDR3 comprises 13 residues. The CDR3 sequence is CASREASTGELFF. The DNA for the CDR3 is TGTGCCAGCAGGGAGGCGAGCACCGGGGAGCTGTTTTTT.

J is TRBJ2-1 and V is TRBV19, with TRBD2 identical over 13 bases. Germline CDR1 and CDR2: LNHDA and SQIVND (reference sequence). Trimming cost V 4 bases and J 6 bases; bases outside gene matches: 9. The CDR3 loop spans 17 amino acids. The CDR3 region is CASSTQRTSGSFNEQFF. DNA for the CDR3: TGTGCCAGTAGTACCCAACGGACTAGCGGGAGCTTCAATGAGCAGTTCTTC.

This sequence joins TRBV27 and TRBJ1-1, with TRBD1 matching 9 bases. The CDR3 is 17 residues long. The V and J ends lost 5 bases and 1 base, in that order; junction bases with no gene match: 11. Per the germline V gene, CDR1 is MNHEY and CDR2 is SMNVEV (reference sequence). CDR3 amino acids: CASSPDRGRVENTEAFF. CDR3 nucleotides: TGTGCCAGCAGTCCAGACAGGGGGAGGGTCGAGAACACTGAAGCTTTCTTT.

The rearrangement links TRBV9 to TRBJ2-3, with TRBD1 identical over 8 bases. Germline values: CDR1 SGDLS, CDR2 YYNGEE. Unmatched junction bases numbered 8, after V lost 3 bases and J lost 2 bases. The CDR3 has 16 amino acids. CDR3 nucleotides: TGTGCCAGCAGCGGGTGGACAGGGCTTTCCACAGATACGCAGTATTTT. Translated: CASSGWTGLSTDTQYF.

The rearrangement uses TRBV5-1 and TRBJ1-6, with a tentative D call TRBD1 (6 bases). Germline V gives CDR1 SGHRS, CDR2 YFSETQ. V was trimmed by 3 bases and J by 7 bases, leaving 11 bases between them. This CDR3 has 14 residues. DNA for the CDR3: TGCGCCAGCAGCTCCGGACAGAACAATTCACCCCTCCACTTT. Amino acid sequence: CASSSGQNNSPLHF.

The gene calls are TRBV11-2 and TRBJ1-1; 7 nucleotides agree with TRBD1. Per germline, CDR1 SGHAT and CDR2 FQNNGV. Germline trimming cut 5 bases from V and 4 bases from J; bases unmatched to any gene: 4. The CDR3 runs to 13 residues. The CDR3 bases are TGTGCCAGCAGCGGACAGGCGGGCACTGAAGCTTTCTTT. Its protein product is CASSGQAGTEAFF.

The V and J genes are TRBV7-2 and TRBJ2-1; D might be TRBD2 (5 bases). The germline gives CDR1 SGHTA, CDR2 FQGNSA. V was clipped by 5 bases and J by 4 bases, with 12 bases between them. CDR3 length equals 14 residues. CDR3 sequence (DNA): TGTGCCAGCAGCCCCGGACTTATATACAATGAGCAGTTCTTC. Translation gives CASSPGLIYNEQFF.

The rearrangement links TRBV29-1 to TRBJ1-1, with D possibly matching TRBD1 (5 bases). Germline loops: CDR1 SQVTM, CDR2 ANQGSEA. This CDR3 spans 13 amino acids. Trimming shortened V by 3 bases and J by 0 bases, and 8 bases separated the two germline ends. The CDR3 DNA sequence: TGCAGCGTTGACAGGGCCATGAACACTGAAGCTTTCTTT. This translates into CSVDRAMNTEAFF.

The CDR3 bases are TGTGCCAGCAGTGACTGGGCGGGGGCGCACGCTGAAGCTTTCTTT. This sequence encodes CASSDWAGAHAEAFF. The chain recombines TRBV2 with TRBJ1-1; D is possibly TRBD1 (6 bases). V was cut by 3 bases and J by 6 bases, with 17 bases left in between. This CDR3 contains 15 residues. The V gene's germline CDR1 is SNHLY and CDR2 FYNNEI.

This clone was counted between two and nine times. The chain carries TRBV10-3 and TRBJ2-3; 10 positions match TRBD2. This CDR3 is 15 amino acids long. Per the germline V gene, CDR1 is ENHRY and CDR2 is SYGVKD. V lost 6 bases, J lost 0 bases, and 3 bases stayed unmatched. CDR3 DNA sequence: TGTGCCATCAGCCAGACTAGCGGGAGCACAGATACGCAGTATTTT. This codes for CAISQTSGSTDTQYF.

The rearrangement uses TRBV19 and TRBJ2-1; 12 positions agree with TRBD1. The germline gives CDR1 LNHDA, CDR2 SQIVND (reference sequence). With V trimmed by 5 bases and J by 7 bases, 9 bases remained unmatched. The CDR3 sequence is 16 residues long. CDR3 DNA sequence: TGTGCCAGTAGTGGATTTTGGGACAGGGGGCGAAATGAGCAGTTCTTC. Translating it yields CASSGFWDRGRNEQFF. Variable domain in full (rest from reference TRBV19 and TRBJ2-1): DGGITQSPKYLFRKEGQNVTLSCEQNLNHDAMYWYRQDPGQGLRLIYYSQIVNDFQKGDIAEGYSVSREKKESFPLTVTSAQKNPTAFYLCASSGFWDRGRNEQFFGPGTRLTVL.

The chain employs TRBV19 and TRBJ1-2, with 8 bases matching TRBD1. The ends lost 5 bases at V and 3 bases at J; junction bases unmatched: 5. Germline CDR1 reads LNHDA; CDR2 reads SQIVND (reference sequence). CDR3 size: 14 residues. The CDR3 region is CASSPNRGDYGYTF. The CDR3 nucleotides are TGTGCCAGTAGTCCGAACAGGGGGGACTATGGCTACACCTTC.

This clone was found once. The chain carries TRBV6-6 and TRBJ1-1; 8 bases are shared with TRBD1. Germline CDR1 MNHNY, CDR2 SVGAGI (reference sequence). With 5 bases clipped from V and 9 bases from J, the junction kept 5 bases outside the gene matches. This CDR3 has 12 amino acids. CDR3 bases: TGTGCCAGCAGTCCGGACAGGGAGAAAGCTTTCTTT. Protein product: CASSPDREKAFF.

The chain links TRBV30 to TRBJ2-1; 8 bases align to TRBD2. Germline lookup yields CDR1 GTSNPN and CDR2 SVGIG (reference sequence). V dropped 0 bases and J dropped 9; count of bases not matched to a gene: 4. This CDR3 has 13 residues. CDR3 residues: CAWSVGSGTEQFF. Here the CDR3 DNA reads TGTGCCTGGAGTGTTGGTAGCGGGACTGAGCAGTTCTTC.